A single sample gave rise to the 21 T cell receptor beta chains below, sequenced in a study of regulatory T cells in long-lasting Graves disease (dated by TCRdb to 2020 to 2022). The library was produced with multiplex PCR. Sequencer: Illumina HiSeq 4000. TCR beta libraries were built with iRepertoire HTBI primers and Arm-PCR amplification of CDR3 regions. TCRdb reprocessed the public reads (quality trimming at Q25 with fastp, clone calling with MiXCR) and kept in-frame beta chains. CDR3 protein sequences are deduplicated, and each keeps its most common genes and DNA. The sample contains 350,000 to 500,000 distinct CDR3 sequences, less than 20% of them found a single time. The biggest ten clones account for about 11% of the sample. The sample's time point, from its label and the paper: newly diagnosed GD, antithyroid drugs for less than 3 months. RNA was extracted from PBMCs in TRIzol for both TCR sequencing and RNA sequencing.

These data were also filed under a second study, of T cells in Graves' hyperthyroidism and ophthalmopathy.

The sample in question was peripheral blood mononuclear cells (PBMCs), obtained at new diagnosis, from a patient treated with antithyroid drugs. These TCRs come from a young woman with Graves disease. Donor details come from another sample of the same person, matched by shared clones.

This clonotype was observed a handful of times. The chain combines TRBV10-3 with TRBJ1-2; the match to TRBD1 covers 9 bases. The CDR3 covers 13 residues. The germline V gene encodes CDR1 ENHRY and CDR2 SYGVKD. The V and J ends lost 7 bases and 6 bases, in that order; junction bases with no gene match: 6. Here the CDR3 reads CAIKWDRVDGYTF. The CDR3 DNA reads TGTGCCATCAAGTGGGACAGGGTCGATGGCTACACCTTC.

Ten or more counts support this clonotype. The chain joins TRBV10-3 to TRBJ1-5; 9 bases are a match to TRBD1. This CDR3 comprises 15 residues. Trimming at V came to 2 bases and at J to 8 bases, leaving 7 bases not matched to a gene. Germline loops: CDR1 ENHRY, CDR2 SYGVKD. For the CDR3, the DNA is TGTGCCATCAGTGAGGCACAGGGGGCGCGGGAGCCCCAGCATTTT. This gives the protein CAISEAQGAREPQHF.

This clonotype was counted between two and nine times. This chain uses TRBV6-5 with TRBJ2-3; possibly TRBD2 for D (7 bases). Germline V gives CDR1 MNHEY, CDR2 SVGAGI. The CDR3 has 16 amino acids. Trimming removed 2 bases from V and 2 bases from J, with 14 bases in between. Written as DNA, the CDR3 is TGTGCCAGCAGTTACCTAGGGAGGGGGGTCACAGATACGCAGTATTTT. It encodes CASSYLGRGVTDTQYF.

V is TRBV7-9 and J is TRBJ2-1, with 7 bases that match TRBD2. The CDR3 is 15 amino acids. Germline CDR1 SEHNR, CDR2 FQNEAQ (reference sequence). V lost 6 bases, J lost 6 bases, and 11 bases stayed unmatched. In DNA form, the CDR3 reads TGTGCCAGCAGTCGGGGAGGGGTATTAGGCAATGAGCAGTTCTTC. It yields the protein CASSRGGVLGNEQFF.

This clonotype was counted at least ten times. DNA for the CDR3: TGTGCCAGCCACCGGGACAGGGTCCCCTCTGGAAACACCATATATTTT. Amino acid sequence: CASHRDRVPSGNTIYF. The chain combines TRBV7-2 with TRBJ1-3; 9 nucleotides align to TRBD1. J gave up 0 bases and V 8 bases, and 8 bases lay outside the gene matches. The CDR3 is 16 amino acids. The V gene's germline CDR1 is SGHTA and CDR2 FQGNSA.

V usage is TRBV19 and J usage is TRBJ2-1, with 8 bases matching TRBD2. The CDR3 length is 16 residues. With V trimmed by 7 bases and J by 3 bases, 11 bases remained unmatched. Germline CDR1 is LNHDA and CDR2 is SQIVND (reference sequence). The CDR3 DNA is TGTGCCAGTATGGCCCGAAGCGGGAGCCTCTACAATGAGCAGTTCTTC. It translates to CASMARSGSLYNEQFF.

This clonotype was seen at least ten times. The chain carries TRBV6-1 and TRBJ1-6; D is uncertain. This CDR3 comprises 14 residues. Trimming shortened V by 5 bases and J by 7 bases, and 12 bases separated the two germline ends. The germline V gene has CDR1 MNHNS and CDR2 SASEGT. The CDR3 coding sequence is TGTGCCAGCAGTACCCGGGAAAGGAATTCACCCCTCCACTTT. Its protein is CASSTRERNSPLHF.

Many counts were recorded for this clonotype. This chain uses TRBV20-1 with TRBJ2-1; TRBD2 matches 10 bases. CDR1 and CDR2 from the germline V gene are DFQATT and SNEGSKA (reference sequence). Unmatched junction bases numbered 7, after V lost 1 base and J lost 4 bases. The CDR3 is 16 amino acids. CDR3 nucleotide sequence: TGCAGTGCTAGAGGTGTAGGACTAGCGGCTTACAATGAGCAGTTCTTC. Translated, it gives CSARGVGLAAYNEQFF.

With respect to this clonotype: A much larger clone differs by one base, so this may be a read error. The chain joins TRBV3-1 to TRBJ2-2; D is ambiguous. The CDR3 length is 13 residues. Trimming removed 0 bases at V and 7 bases at J, with 6 bases between. CDR1 is LGHDT, CDR2 YNNKEL, per germline (reference sequence). CDR3 residues: CASSQEQGGELFF. CDR3 bases: TGTGCCAGCAGCCAAGAGCAAGGCGGGGAGCTGTTTTTT.

This clonotype was seen at least ten times. The genes are TRBV7-9 and TRBJ2-5; D is undetermined. The length of the CDR3 is 13 residues. From germline, CDR1 is SEHNR and CDR2 FQNEAQ (reference sequence). V was clipped by 2 bases and J by 5 bases, with 9 bases between them. CDR3 DNA sequence: TGTGCCAGCAGCTTACCTAGTCACGAGACCCAGTACTTC. Translation: CASSLPSHETQYF.

This clonotype was seen only a few times. This sequence joins TRBV7-3 and TRBJ2-5, with 7 bases fitting TRBD2. CDR3 length: 15 amino acids. V trimming: 5 bases; J trimming: 4 bases; junction bases outside the gene matches: 10. Per the germline V gene, CDR1 is SGHTA and CDR2 is FQGTGA. CDR3 region: CASSITGTTGETQYF. CDR3 sequence (DNA): TGTGCCAGCAGCATTACCGGGACTACAGGAGAGACCCAGTACTTC.

Comment on this clonotype: This may be a read error: a much more frequent sequence differs by one nucleotide. The chain carries TRBV3-1 and TRBJ2-3; the D is unclear. This CDR3 is 16 amino acids long. Germline CDR1 is LGHDT and CDR2 is YNNKEL (reference sequence). CDR3 nucleotide sequence: TGTGCCAGCAGCCCGGCCCTCCAAGGTGGCACAGATGCGCAGTATTTT. Protein sequence: CASSPALQGGTDAQYF.

On this clonotype itself: This may be a read error, as it is one base from a much larger clone. It is likely a read error, because the conserved phenylalanine at the end of the CDR3 is missing. The CDR3 DNA sequence: TGTGCCAGCAGCCGTTTTCTCGGATCGGGGAGGACCTCCTACAATGAGCAGTTCTCC. Amino acids: CASSRFLGSGRTSYNEQFS. The chain carries TRBV7-9 and TRBJ2-1; D may be TRBD2 (6 bases). Germline CDR1 SEHNR, CDR2 FQNEAQ (reference sequence). CDR3 size: 19 residues. Between the trimmed V and J ends, which lost 5 bases and 0 bases, there was a span of 23 bases.

The chain employs TRBV19 and TRBJ2-3; D possibly corresponds to TRBD2 (6 bases). The germline V gene has CDR1 LNHDA and CDR2 SQIVND (reference sequence). CDR3 length equals 15 residues. The ends were cut back, 5 bases at V and 5 bases at J, with 17 bases in the middle. CDR3 in DNA: TGTGCCAGTAGTGTGTATTCGCGGGGTGGAGATACGCAGTATTTT. Translating it yields CASSVYSRGGDTQYF.

The chain couples TRBV2 to TRBJ1-5; TRBD1 aligns across 9 bases. This CDR3 is 15 amino acids long. V shed 6 bases and J 7 bases; nucleotides not matched to a gene: 10. The V gene's germline CDR1 is SNHLY and CDR2 FYNNEI. CDR3 bases: TGTGCCAGCAGCCCTTACAGGGGGCTGGGGCAGCCCCAGCATTTT. This translates into CASSPYRGLGQPQHF.

This clonotype was recorded at least ten times. The chain's CDR3 is CASSFTAGGEQYF. The CDR3 nucleotides are TGTGCCAGCAGTTTTACGGCCGGGGGCGAGCAGTACTTC. The chain couples TRBV28 to TRBJ2-7; D may be TRBD2 (6 bases). The V end lost 3 bases, the J end lost 6 bases, and 12 bases lay between the germline ends. CDR1 MDHEN and CDR2 SYDVKM come from the germline V gene. CDR3 size: 13 residues. Drawing the rest from reference TRBV28 and TRBJ2-7, the complete variable domain is DVKVTQSSRYLVKRTGEKVFLECVQDMDHENMFWYRQDPGLGLRLIYFSYDVKMKEKGDIPEGYSVSREKKERFSLILESASTNQTSMYLCASSFTAGGEQYFGPGTRLTVT.

The chain carries TRBV6-1 and TRBJ1-2; a possible D gene is TRBD1 (5 bases). Germline V CDR1 and CDR2: MNHNS, SASEGT. V was shortened by 7 bases and J by 2 bases, with 8 bases between the two germline ends. The CDR3 covers 12 residues. The DNA for the CDR3 is TGTGCCAGCAAGGAGGGGAACTATGGCTACACCTTC. Translation: CASKEGNYGYTF.

The J gene is TRBJ2-1, the V gene TRBV20-1; either TRBD1 or TRBD2 may supply D (5 bases each). Germline V gene data show CDR1 as DFQATT and CDR2 as SNEGSKA (reference sequence). This CDR3 comprises 15 residues. The CDR3 here is CSSWVGTKSYNEQFF. In DNA form, the CDR3 reads TGCAGCTCTTGGGTTGGGACCAAATCCTACAATGAGCAGTTCTTC.

This clonotype was seen more than once but under ten times. The chain employs TRBV25-1 and TRBJ2-5, with TRBD2 as a possible D gene (5 bases). The CDR3 loop spans 15 amino acids. The V end was cut by 3 bases, the J end by 5 bases, with 16 bases between. From germline, CDR1 is MGHDK and CDR2 SYGVNS. CDR3 region: CASSERLSRRETQYF. For the CDR3, the DNA is TGTGCCAGCAGTGAGAGGCTATCGAGGAGGGAGACCCAGTACTTC. Full variable domain (outside the CDR3, taken from reference TRBV25-1 and TRBJ2-5): EADIYQTPRYLVIGTGKKITLECSQTMGHDKMYWYQQDPGMELHLIHYSYGVNSTEKGDLSSESTVSRIRTEHFPLTLESARPSHTSQYLCASSERLSRRETQYFGPGTRLLVL.

This clonotype was observed many times. The chain has TRBV7-2 and TRBJ2-1; 12 bases map to TRBD2. J was trimmed by 5 bases and V by 5 bases; bases with no gene match: 16. Germline V lookup: CDR1 SGHTA, CDR2 FQGNSA. The CDR3 is made up of 19 amino acids. The CDR3 coding sequence is TGTGCCAGCAGCCCTAGCGGGAGGGCGTCCGGAGGGCGTAACAATGAGCAGTTCTTC. Its translation is CASSPSGRASGGRNNEQFF.

This clonotype was counted only a few times. The chain carries TRBV10-3 and TRBJ2-6, with D uncertain. This CDR3 contains 17 residues. Germline V gene sequence: CDR1 ENHRY, CDR2 SYGVKD. Between the trimmed V and J ends, which lost 4 bases and 2 bases, there was a span of 15 bases. The CDR3 coding sequence is TGTGCCATCAGTGGTCCTCGGGCACAAACTGGGGCCAACGTCCTGACTTTC. This encodes CAISGPRAQTGANVLTF.